The 6 T cell receptor beta chains reported below all come from one sample, sequenced in a study of OX40 agonist ivuxolimab in advanced cancers. The data were produced by immunoSEQ multiplex PCR, yet TCRdb's version contains in-frame clones alone and is incomplete. The repertoire holds tens of thousands of clones, with 85% as singletons. This material consisted of CD4+ or CD8+ T cells sorted from blood, taken in a trial of the OX40 agonist ivuxolimab. The receptors come from an adult with an advanced solid tumor such as melanoma, head and neck, liver or kidney cancer.

J is TRBJ2-2 and V is TRBV6-5; D is ambiguous. V was cut by 4 bases and J by 5 bases, with 8 bases left in between. Germline V gene sequence: CDR1 MNHEY, CDR2 SVGAGI. The CDR3 totals 13 residues. Here the CDR3 DNA reads TGTGCCAGCAGTTCCCCAGTGACCGGGGAGCTGTTTTTT. Translating gives CASSSPVTGELFF.

The chain couples TRBV19 to TRBJ2-3; 11 bases are a match to TRBD1. Germline V gene sequence: CDR1 LNHDA, CDR2 SQIVND (reference sequence). V was clipped by 5 bases and J by 2 bases; unmatched bases: 6. The CDR3 has 16 amino acids. The CDR3 loop is CASSPGQGVFTDTQYF. The CDR3 DNA is TGTGCCAGTAGTCCGGGACAGGGGGTTTTCACAGATACGCAGTATTTT.

CDR3 DNA: TGCAGCGGGGAGACCCTGACTGCTTTCTTT. Translation: CSGETLTAFF. The rearrangement uses TRBV29-1 and TRBJ1-1; no clear D. The CDR3 totals 10 residues. The germline V and J ends were trimmed by 7 bases and 11 bases, with 14 bases remaining between them. CDR1 SQVTM and CDR2 ANQGSEA come from the germline V gene.

V and J are TRBV10-1 and TRBJ1-5; 7 bases line up with TRBD1. V lost 10 bases, J lost 0 bases, and 12 bases stayed unmatched. This CDR3 comprises 16 residues. Germline lookup yields CDR1 WNHNN and CDR2 SYGVQD (reference sequence). CDR3 region: CATKDRKKYSNQPQHF. In DNA form, the CDR3 reads TGCGCCACCAAGGACAGGAAAAAGTATAGCAATCAGCCCCAGCATTTT.

The V and J genes are TRBV5-7 and TRBJ2-1; D not certain. TRBV5-7 is an open reading frame whose function is uncertain. This CDR3 is 11 amino acids long. V gave up 2 bases and J gave up 14 bases, with 11 bases separating them. The CDR3 protein is CASSFGPVEFF. Here the CDR3 DNA reads TGTGCCAGCAGCTTTGGGCCCGTGGAGTTCTTC.

The rearrangement joins TRBV14 to TRBJ2-5, with D possibly TRBD2 on 6 matching bases. Germline CDR1 reads SGHDN; CDR2 reads FVKESK. V dropped 1 base and J dropped 1 base, with 16 bases sitting between them. The CDR3 covers 17 residues. CDR3 nucleotide sequence: TGTGCCAGCAGCCAAGGAAGGGGACTCCCGACCCAAGAGACCCAGTACTTC. This gives the protein CASSQGRGLPTQETQYF.